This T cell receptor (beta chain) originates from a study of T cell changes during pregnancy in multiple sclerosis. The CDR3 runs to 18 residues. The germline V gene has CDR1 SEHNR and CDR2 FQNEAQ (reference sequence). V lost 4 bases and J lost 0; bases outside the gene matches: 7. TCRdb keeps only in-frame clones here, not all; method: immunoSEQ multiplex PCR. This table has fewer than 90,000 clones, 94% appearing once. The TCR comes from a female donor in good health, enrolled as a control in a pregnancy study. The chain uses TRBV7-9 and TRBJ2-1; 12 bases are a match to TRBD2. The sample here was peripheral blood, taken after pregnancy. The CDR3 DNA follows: TGTGCCAGCAGCTCACGGACTAGCGGGATCCTCTCCTACAATGAGCAGTTCTTC. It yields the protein CASSSRTSGILSYNEQFF.